The subject of this entry is one T cell receptor (beta chain). Its antigen remains unknown. The germline V and J ends were trimmed by 3 bases and 2 bases, with 7 bases remaining between them. This CDR3 region has 13 residues. The sample is drawn from a study of T-cell memory formation after mild COVID-19. About the study: For the most part, TCR clusters were specific to one donor.

Each CDR3 protein gets one entry after TCRdb re-called the 5' RACE reads with MiXCR. The sample has 100,000 to 150,000 distinct CDR3 sequences, over 15% seen once; the top ten hold roughly 5.3%. Study findings and constraints: Contracting CD4+ clones sat mainly in CM and EM; CD8+ in EMRA. SARS-CoV-2 specificity of second-wave clones peaking day 37 was unconfirmed. Clones contracting day 15 to 85 were balanced CD4/CD8; later expanders leaned CD4+.

Sequencing was done on a sample of PBMCs or a T cell subset sorted from them (not recorded which). The chain carries TRBV12-3 or TRBV12-4 and TRBJ2-5; TRBD2 is a possible D gene (5 bases). The sequence was obtained from a man between 18 and 29 years old who had mild COVID-19 (a few samples of this study predate the infection). Cell type and time point are not known. In DNA form, the CDR3 reads TGTGCCAGCAGTTTCGGCGGGCAAGAGACCCAGTACTTC. Protein: CASSFGGQETQYF.